These 25 T cell receptor beta chains share one sample of origin, sequenced in a study of T cells in Graves' hyperthyroidism and ophthalmopathy. Researchers took RNA transcripts and amplified the TCR beta CDR3 regions from them. HTBI primers drove first-round RT-PCR of the TCR CDR3. TCRdb reprocessed the multiplex PCR reads via MiXCR and lists one record per CDR3 protein. Among 600,000 to 650,000 distinct CDR3 sequences listed, 15% to 20% were seen once. The sample taken for sequencing was blood. The receptors derive from a woman aged 25 to 39 with Graves' hyperthyroidism.

This clonotype showed up just a few times. The CDR3 nucleotides are TGTGCCAGCAGTTTCCGAGCGGGGACATACGAGGGGCAGTACTTC. It is translated as CASSFRAGTYEGQYF. The V and J genes are TRBV28 and TRBJ2-7; a possible D gene is TRBD2 (7 bases). Germline V gene sequence: CDR1 MDHEN, CDR2 SYDVKM. Trimming stripped 3 bases from V and 9 bases from J, with 21 bases between. This CDR3 is 15 amino acids long. Based on the CDR3 plus reference TRBV28 and TRBJ2-7, the full variable domain is DVKVTQSSRYLVKRTGEKVFLECVQDMDHENMFWYRQDPGLGLRLIYFSYDVKMKEKGDIPEGYSVSREKKERFSLILESASTNQTSMYLCASSFRAGTYEGQYFGPGTRLTVT.

This sequence joins TRBV19 and TRBJ2-3; D gene ambiguous. This CDR3 contains 15 residues. CDR1 and CDR2 from the germline V gene are LNHDA and SQIVND (reference sequence). Trimming stripped 3 bases from V and 1 base from J, with 11 bases between. The CDR3 region is CASSIPNRGTDTQYF. Here the CDR3 DNA reads TGTGCCAGTAGTATCCCCAACCGAGGCACAGATACGCAGTATTTT.

This CDR3 is CASSQDPGANNQPQHF. The CDR3 nucleotides read TGCGCCAGCAGCCAAGATCCGGGGGCTAACAATCAGCCCCAGCATTTT. V is TRBV4-3 and J is TRBJ1-5; D might be TRBD1 (6 bases). Germline loops: CDR1 LGHNA, CDR2 YSLEER. The V end was cut by 0 bases, the J end by 3 bases, with 12 bases between. The CDR3 sequence is 16 residues long.

V gene TRBV4-1 combines with J gene TRBJ1-5, with D tentatively TRBD1 (5 bases). In germline, CDR1 is MGHRA, CDR2 YSYEKL. This CDR3 is built from 16 residues. Trimming took off 0 bases at V and 3 bases at J, with 12 bases between the two ends. The CDR3 loop is CASSQDRARVNQPQHF. The DNA for the CDR3 is TGCGCCAGCAGCCAAGATCGGGCCAGGGTCAATCAGCCCCAGCATTTT.

The gene calls are TRBV9 and TRBJ2-7; TRBD2 matches at 14 bases. V lost 3 bases, J lost 6 bases, and 5 bases stayed unmatched. Looked up from germline, CDR1 is SGDLS and CDR2 is YYNGEE. The CDR3 sequence is 15 residues long. CDR3 DNA sequence: TGTGCCAGCAGCGCGGGACTAGCGGGAGCAGGCGAGCAGTACTTC. Its translation is CASSAGLAGAGEQYF.

The chain is built from TRBV19 and TRBJ1-2; D is uncertain. V was pared by 3 bases and J by 2 bases, with 7 bases between. There are 13 residues in the CDR3. Per the germline V gene, CDR1 is LNHDA and CDR2 is SQIVND (reference sequence). CDR3 loop: CASSIDTNYGYTF. CDR3 sequence (DNA): TGTGCCAGTAGTATCGATACCAACTATGGCTACACCTTC.

On this clonotype: Compared with germline, one end of the junction differs, possibly owing to a read error. The rearrangement uses TRBV5-1 and TRBJ1-4; D gene uncertain. This CDR3 is built from 12 residues. Germline values: CDR1 SGHRS, CDR2 YFSETQ. The CDR3 reads CASSAVKEKLFF. As DNA, the CDR3 is TGTGCCAGCAGCGCGGTTAAAGAAAAACTGTTTTTT.

The rearrangement uses TRBV10-2 and TRBJ2-7, with a weak D call TRBD1 (5 bases). The germline V and J ends were trimmed by 2 bases and 4 bases, with 12 bases remaining between them. CDR1 and CDR2 (germline): WSHSY, SAAADI. This CDR3 region has 14 residues. The CDR3 nucleotides are TGCGCCAGCAGTGAGGGGGCTAGTGAGTACGAGCAGTACTTC. Residues: CASSEGASEYEQYF.

At least ten counts were recorded for this clonotype. The chain has TRBV5-6 and TRBJ1-5; tentatively, D is TRBD1 (5 bases). V lost 0 bases to trimming and J lost 7 bases, with 11 bases between them. CDR1 is SGHDT and CDR2 is YYEEEE in the germline V gene. CDR3 length: 14 residues. This chain's CDR3 is CASSLGQGDQPQHF. CDR3 DNA sequence: TGTGCCAGCAGCTTGGGGCAGGGAGACCAGCCCCAGCATTTT. Full variable domain (remainder filled in from reference TRBV5-6 and TRBJ1-5): DAGVTQSPTHLIKTRGQQVTLRCSPKSGHDTVSWYQQALGQGPQFIFQYYEEEERQRGNFPDRFSGHQFPNYSSELNVNALLLGDSALYLCASSLGQGDQPQHFGDGTRLSIL.

This clonotype has ten or more counts. The V and J genes are TRBV7-9 and TRBJ2-1, with D unclear. Looked up from germline, CDR1 is SEHNR and CDR2 is FQNEAQ (reference sequence). The CDR3 runs to 12 residues. The germline V and J ends were trimmed by 5 bases and 12 bases, with 14 bases remaining between them. The CDR3 loop reads CASSLPSLGQFF. CDR3 sequence (DNA): TGTGCCAGCAGCCTCCCATCGCTGGGGCAGTTCTTC.

CDR3 coding DNA: TGTGCCAGCAGCGTCATTGGGTTTTCTGGGGCCAACGTCCTGACTTTC. Translating it yields CASSVIGFSGANVLTF. V gene TRBV11-2 combines with J gene TRBJ2-6, with no clear D. This CDR3 is built from 16 residues. The germline gives CDR1 SGHAT, CDR2 FQNNGV. Trimming shortened V by 5 bases and J by 1 base, and 12 bases separated the two germline ends. Looking up the rest from reference TRBV11-2 and TRBJ2-6 gives the full variable domain: EAGVAQSPRYKIIEKRQSVAFWCNPISGHATLYWYQQILGQGPKLLIQFQNNGVVDDSQLPKDRFSAERLKGVDSTLKIQPAKLEDSAVYLCASSVIGFSGANVLTFGAGSRLTVL.

This clonotype was seen repeatedly, ten times or more. This rearrangement joins TRBV6-2 or TRBV6-3 to TRBJ2-2; 9 positions agree with TRBD1. This CDR3 spans 15 amino acids. CDR1 MNHEY and CDR2 SVGEGT come from the germline V gene. The V segment lost 7 bases and the J segment 7 bases; nucleotides outside the gene matches: 10. CDR3 coding DNA: TGTGCCAGCACCTCTTTCGGACAGGGGATCGGGGAGCTGTTTTTT. This encodes CASTSFGQGIGELFF.

On this clonotype itself: This may stem from a read error, because a much larger clone lies one nucleotide away. The rearrangement links TRBV20-1 to TRBJ2-7; no definite D call. Deletions cut 1 base from V and 6 bases from J, with 4 bases between. Germline V lookup: CDR1 DFQATT, CDR2 SNEGSKA (reference sequence). The CDR3 is made up of 10 amino acids. The CDR3 DNA sequence: TGCAGTGCTAGAGTGGTCGAGCAGTACTTC. It is translated as CSARVVEQYF.

This chain uses TRBV14 with TRBJ2-2; D uncertain. V was cut by 2 bases and J by 2 bases, with 15 bases left in between. Germline CDR1 and CDR2: SGHDN and FVKESK. This CDR3 has 17 residues. The CDR3 sequence is CASSQRISASNTGELFF. CDR3 DNA sequence: TGTGCCAGCAGCCAAAGAATAAGCGCCAGTAACACCGGGGAGCTGTTTTTT.

V and J are TRBV28 and TRBJ2-7; weak D call: TRBD1 (7 bases). The CDR3 extends over 15 amino acids. The germline gives CDR1 MDHEN, CDR2 SYDVKM. Trimming removed 4 bases from V and 9 bases from J, with 22 bases in between. The CDR3 here is CASSSAGGGHTRQYF. The CDR3 nucleotides read TGTGCCAGCAGTTCTGCAGGGGGAGGACATACGCGGCAGTACTTC.

A few counts support this clonotype. The V call is TRBV4-3, the J call TRBJ1-1; D remains ambiguous. V lost 0 bases to trimming and J lost 3 bases, with 8 bases between them. CDR1 LGHNA and CDR2 YSLEER come from the germline V gene. This CDR3 has 14 amino acids. The CDR3 coding sequence is TGCGCCAGCAGCCAAGATAGCAGGTACACTGAAGCTTTCTTT. This encodes CASSQDSRYTEAFF.

The chain uses TRBV28 and TRBJ2-2; TRBD1 aligns across 8 bases. Unmatched junction bases numbered 9, after V lost 6 bases and J lost 3 bases. This CDR3 has 16 residues. Germline V lookup: CDR1 MDHEN, CDR2 SYDVKM. CDR3 in amino acids: CASRSDRGTYTGELFF. The CDR3 DNA sequence: TGTGCCAGCAGATCAGACAGGGGAACTTACACCGGGGAGCTGTTTTTT.

This clonotype was seen ten or more times. V and J are TRBV5-1 and TRBJ1-5; D gene ambiguous. CDR1 and CDR2 (germline): SGHRS, YFSETQ. The V end lost 0 bases, the J end lost 2 bases, and 6 bases lay between the germline ends. The CDR3 runs 14 residues. The CDR3 here is CASSLGSGNQPQHF. The CDR3 nucleotides read TGCGCCAGCAGCTTGGGCTCAGGCAATCAGCCCCAGCATTTT.

This clonotype was recorded many times. The chain couples TRBV20-1 to TRBJ2-1; TRBD2 aligns across 9 bases. The J segment lost 7 bases and the V segment lost 6 bases, leaving 7 bases of the junction unmatched. The germline gives CDR1 DFQATT, CDR2 SNEGSKA (reference sequence). The CDR3 spans 13 residues. As DNA, the CDR3 is TGCAGTGCAACCGGGACTAGCAAGAATGAGCAGTTCTTC. Protein sequence: CSATGTSKNEQFF.

This clonotype was detected many times. The rearrangement joins TRBV7-2 to TRBJ1-2; 7 nucleotides line up with TRBD1. After removal of 5 bases from V and 2 bases from J, the junction contained 5 bases not matched to a gene. The CDR3 has 14 amino acids. The germline gives CDR1 SGHTA, CDR2 FQGNSA. CDR3 coding DNA: TGTGCCAGCAGCCGACAGGGTACAAACTATGGCTACACCTTC. Translated: CASSRQGTNYGYTF. Combining the CDR3 with reference TRBV7-2 and TRBJ1-2 gives the whole variable domain GAGVSQSPSNKVTEKGKDVELRCDPISGHTALYWYRQSLGQGLEFLIYFQGNSAPDKSGLPSDRFSAERTGGSVSTLTIQRTQQEDSAVYLCASSRQGTNYGYTFGSGTRLTVV.

The J gene is TRBJ2-5, the V gene TRBV20-1; the D gene is possibly TRBD2 (6 bases). The CDR3 is made up of 12 amino acids. V was pared by 5 bases and J by 7 bases, with 14 bases between. Germline V gene sequence: CDR1 DFQATT, CDR2 SNEGSKA (reference sequence). The CDR3 loop is CSAAGRVGTQYF. CDR3 coding DNA: TGCAGTGCTGCGGGGCGGGTGGGGACCCAGTACTTC.

The chain carries TRBV19 and TRBJ2-6; D not resolved. In germline, CDR1 is LNHDA, CDR2 SQIVND (reference sequence). The CDR3 is made up of 15 amino acids. V was trimmed by 4 bases and J by 2 bases, leaving 9 bases between them. Written as DNA, the CDR3 is TGTGCCAGTAGTACATTCATCCCTGGGGCCAACGTCCTGACTTTC. This sequence encodes CASSTFIPGANVLTF. Full variable domain (missing parts from reference TRBV19 and TRBJ2-6): DGGITQSPKYLFRKEGQNVTLSCEQNLNHDAMYWYRQDPGQGLRLIYYSQIVNDFQKGDIAEGYSVSREKKESFPLTVTSAQKNPTAFYLCASSTFIPGANVLTFGAGSRLTVL.

The rearrangement links TRBV7-9 to TRBJ2-1; D not certain. Between the trimmed V and J ends, which lost 1 base and 0 bases, there was a span of 7 bases. Germline loops: CDR1 SEHNR, CDR2 FQNEAQ (reference sequence). The CDR3 is 15 amino acids. For the CDR3, the DNA is TGTGCCAGCAGCTTAGACAGTACCTCCTACAATGAGCAGTTCTTC. This encodes CASSLDSTSYNEQFF.

This clonotype was picked up many times. The chain recombines TRBV12-3 or TRBV12-4 with TRBJ1-2; TRBD1 is a possible D gene (6 bases). Trimming cost V 5 bases and J 4 bases, with 14 bases left between them. The CDR3 totals 14 residues. The CDR3 DNA is TGTGCCAGCAGTCATCTCAGACAGGCCTATGGCTACACCTTC. Translated, it gives CASSHLRQAYGYTF.

This chain links TRBV27 with TRBJ2-2, with a tentative D call TRBD1 (5 bases). CDR3 length: 16 residues. Germline-derived CDR1 and CDR2 are MNHEY and SMNVEV (reference sequence). With 3 bases removed from V and 5 bases from J, the gap between germline ends came to 16 bases. The CDR3, as DNA: TGTGCCAGCAGTTTTATCCAGGGCAAGGGGACCGGGGAGCTGTTTTTT. This encodes CASSFIQGKGTGELFF.